The 7 T cell receptor beta chains given below trace back to one sample, sequenced in a study of T cell responses to AZD1222 COVID-19 vaccine. The protocol was immunoSEQ multiplex PCR, while the TCRdb copy is restricted to in-frame clones and leaves out a portion. Of 120,000 to 150,000 clones detected, 89% appear once; the ten largest clones hold roughly 1.5%. The material was peripheral blood, obtained 28 days after the second AZD1222 dose. The source of these receptors is an adult who received the AZD1222 COVID-19 vaccine.

The chain recombines TRBV19 with TRBJ2-7; D not resolved. There are 12 residues in the CDR3. The ends were cut back, 4 bases at V and 5 bases at J, with 9 bases in the middle. Germline CDR1 reads LNHDA; CDR2 reads SQIVND (reference sequence). CDR3 in DNA: TGTGCCAGTAGTAATACCGGTAACGAGCAGTACTTC. The encoded protein is CASSNTGNEQYF.

V and J are TRBV9 and TRBJ1-2; D perhaps matches TRBD1 (5 bases). The V gene lost 0 bases and the J gene lost 4 bases, with 10 bases spanning the gap. This CDR3 has 14 residues. Germline CDR1 reads SGDLS; CDR2 reads YYNGEE. The CDR3 loop is CASSVGSGAYGYTF. The CDR3 DNA is TGTGCCAGCAGCGTAGGGAGCGGGGCCTATGGCTACACCTTC.

The chain has TRBV19 and TRBJ2-5, with TRBD1 matching 8 bases. Germline CDR1 is LNHDA and CDR2 is SQIVND (reference sequence). CDR3 length: 16 amino acids. Germline trimming cut 1 base from V and 2 bases from J; bases unmatched to any gene: 6. The CDR3 DNA reads TGTGCCAGTAGTATAGGAAGACAGGGGCAGCAAGAGACCCAGTACTTC. It codes for CASSIGRQGQQETQYF. Together with reference TRBV19 and TRBJ2-5, the CDR3 gives the full variable domain: DGGITQSPKYLFRKEGQNVTLSCEQNLNHDAMYWYRQDPGQGLRLIYYSQIVNDFQKGDIAEGYSVSREKKESFPLTVTSAQKNPTAFYLCASSIGRQGQQETQYFGPGTRLLVL.

J is TRBJ1-5 and V is TRBV6-6; D uncertain. Germline assignment: CDR1 MNHNY and CDR2 SVGAGI (reference sequence). The V end lost 6 bases, the J end lost 2 bases, and 14 bases lay between the germline ends. The CDR3 totals 15 residues. The CDR3 coding sequence is TGTGCCAGCAGATACGGAAGCCTGGGCAATCAGCCCCAGCATTTT. Translation: CASRYGSLGNQPQHF.

V and J are TRBV2 and TRBJ2-3; TRBD2 might be the D (5 bases). Germline V gene sequence: CDR1 SNHLY, CDR2 FYNNEI. The CDR3 loop spans 15 amino acids. The V gene lost 4 bases and the J gene lost 1 base, with 12 bases spanning the gap. For the CDR3, the DNA is TGTGCCAGCAGTGTTGGTAGCGACCGCACAGATACGCAGTATTTT. This gives the protein CASSVGSDRTDTQYF.

The chain is built from TRBV30 and TRBJ1-1; D gene unclear. Germline CDR1 is GTSNPN and CDR2 is SVGIG (reference sequence). There are 14 residues in the CDR3. Trimming removed 1 base from V and 0 bases from J, with 9 bases in between. The CDR3: CAWSAGSLNTEAFF. CDR3 in DNA: TGTGCCTGGAGTGCTGGGAGCCTGAACACTGAAGCTTTCTTT.

This chain uses TRBV10-3 with TRBJ2-3, with TRBD2 identical over 9 bases. The CDR3 loop spans 15 amino acids. Trimming removed 3 bases from V and 7 bases from J; junction bases left unmatched: 8. CDR1 is ENHRY, CDR2 SYGVKD, per germline. The CDR3 nucleotides read TGTGCCATCAGTGACGGTGCGGGAGGGCTGAATACGCAGTATTTT. Its translation: CAISDGAGGLNTQYF.